The 7 T cell receptor beta chains below all came from one sample that was sequenced in a study of beta chain features in type 1 diabetes. Expressed TCRB transcripts were sequenced, since all the RNA that had been isolated was reverse transcribed. Clones were sequenced by immunoSEQ multiplex PCR, and TCRdb holds only the in-frame ones, with some missing. The sample includes around 46,000 clones, roughly 47% of them seen just once. Study-wide results and limits: The study found moderately but significantly shorter TCRB CDR3s in all four CD4+ subsets of Type 1 diabetes patients.

What these receptors recognize is not known. The sample comprised stem cell memory CD4+ T cells from blood. The receptors stem from a man aged 30 to 39 with type 1 diabetes.

This clone was seen only once. The V and J genes are TRBV5-1 and TRBJ2-7, with 10 bases identical to TRBD2. V trimming: 4 bases; J trimming: 7 bases; junction bases outside the gene matches: 11. The CDR3 has 15 amino acids. The germline gives CDR1 SGHRS, CDR2 YFSETQ. The CDR3 is CASSDPGLALKEQYF. The CDR3 region has the DNA TGCGCCAGCAGCGATCCGGGACTAGCGCTAAAAGAGCAGTACTTC.

The gene calls are TRBV7-2 and TRBJ1-2, with unresolved D. The CDR3 covers 14 residues. Germline V gene sequence: CDR1 SGHTA, CDR2 FQGNSA. The germline V and J ends were trimmed by 7 bases and 5 bases, with 17 bases remaining between them. The CDR3 region is CASTGIRSRYGYTF. In DNA form, the CDR3 reads TGTGCCAGCACCGGTATCCGGAGCCGATATGGCTACACCTTC. The variable domain in full, completed from reference TRBV7-2 and TRBJ1-2, reads GAGVSQSPSNKVTEKGKDVELRCDPISGHTALYWYRQSLGQGLEFLIYFQGNSAPDKSGLPSDRFSAERTGGSVSTLTIQRTQQEDSAVYLCASTGIRSRYGYTFGSGTRLTVV.

The count of this clone is one. The rearrangement uses TRBV18 and TRBJ2-7; 7 bases line up with TRBD2. This CDR3 is 14 amino acids long. Trimming at V came to 3 bases and at J to 4 bases, leaving 6 bases not matched to a gene. Looked up from germline, CDR1 is KGHSH and CDR2 is LQKENI. CDR3 sequence: CASSPLAAEYEQYF. CDR3 sequence (DNA): TGTGCCAGCTCACCGCTAGCGGCTGAATACGAGCAGTACTTC.

This rearrangement joins TRBV18 to TRBJ1-1; 8 bases map to TRBD1. Losses at the gene ends were 3 bases for V and 10 bases for J; bases not matched to a gene: 13. CDR3 size: 15 residues. Germline V gives CDR1 KGHSH, CDR2 LQKENI. The CDR3 loop reads CASSPTTGGDARAFF. As DNA, the CDR3 is TGTGCCAGCTCACCTACTACAGGGGGGGATGCTCGAGCTTTCTTT.

This sequence joins TRBV6-1 and TRBJ1-1; 7 positions agree with TRBD1. This CDR3 comprises 11 residues. The junction had 1 base not matched to a gene; V was cut back by 6 bases and J by 6 bases. Per germline, CDR1 MNHNS and CDR2 SASEGT. CDR3 residues: CASRTGPEAFF. For the CDR3, the DNA is TGTGCCAGCAGGACAGGGCCTGAAGCTTTCTTT.

The CDR3 loop is CASSLGTHTEAFF. The DNA for the CDR3 is TGTGCCAGCAGTCTTGGTACTCACACTGAAGCTTTCTTT. This chain joins TRBV28 and TRBJ1-1; D remains ambiguous. Trimming removed 5 bases from V and 3 bases from J, with 10 bases in between. Germline V lookup: CDR1 MDHEN, CDR2 SYDVKM. The CDR3 is made up of 13 amino acids.

The V gene is TRBV28, the J gene TRBJ2-7, with 8 bases lining up with TRBD2. The CDR3 covers 16 residues. The germline CDR1 and CDR2 sequences are MDHEN and SYDVKM. The ends lost 1 base at V and 3 bases at J; junction bases unmatched: 8. This CDR3 is CASSLSGGGRYYEQYF. The CDR3 nucleotides read TGTGCCAGCAGTTTATCGGGAGGGGGGAGATACTACGAGCAGTACTTC.